These 25 T cell receptor beta chains were all obtained from the same sample, sequenced in a study of blood T cell repertoires in COVID-19 (dated by TCRdb to between 2020 and 2021). The library was obtained by the immunoSEQ multiplex PCR assay. This is the immuneACCESS table as TCRdb keeps it, with only in-frame sequences that have V and J called. A part of the clones is gone; compared with another copy, unresolved V genes explain less than half, and the rest is unexplained. The sample profile shows around 200,000 clones; around 90% of them were found once. The top ten constitute approximately 6.7% of the sample. Source material: peripheral blood. Receptors were obtained from a man aged 40-49 years with acute or convalescent COVID-19.

V usage is TRBV20-1 and J usage is TRBJ1-3, with 9 bases lining up with TRBD1. V was pared by 3 bases and J by 2 bases, with 8 bases of the junction left unmatched. The CDR3 totals 16 residues. Germline loops: CDR1 DFQATT, CDR2 SNEGSKA (reference sequence). As DNA, the CDR3 is TGCAGTGCTAGTCTCCTGACAGGGGGAACTGGAAACACCATATATTTT. Residues: CSASLLTGGTGNTIYF.

This rearrangement joins TRBV9 to TRBJ2-1; TRBD1 agrees at 7 bases. This CDR3 has 14 amino acids. Germline V CDR1 and CDR2: SGDLS, YYNGEE. V dropped 0 bases and J dropped 5; count of bases not matched to a gene: 2. CDR3 bases: TGTGCCAGCAGCGTAGACAGGGGTAACAATGAGCAGTTCTTC. Its protein product is CASSVDRGNNEQFF.

The gene calls are TRBV11-2 and TRBJ1-5; D may be TRBD1 (6 bases). V was clipped by 1 base and J by 4 bases, with 11 bases between them. The germline V gene encodes CDR1 SGHAT and CDR2 FQNNGV. The CDR3 covers 15 residues. In DNA, the CDR3 is TGTGCCAGCAGCTTAGCCCTCACAGGGAATCAGCCCCAGCATTTT. This gives the protein CASSLALTGNQPQHF.

In DNA form, the CDR3 reads TGTGCCATCAGTGAGTCGGAGGGGTCAGATACGCAGTATTTT. It is translated as CAISESEGSDTQYF. The chain recombines TRBV10-3 with TRBJ2-3; possible D gene TRBD2, 6 bases. V gave up 0 bases and J gave up 4 bases, with 8 bases separating them. The germline gives CDR1 ENHRY, CDR2 SYGVKD. This CDR3 is 14 amino acids long.

Comments on this clone: The sample has other DNA sequences that encode this CDR3 too. The chain carries TRBV9 and TRBJ2-5; D remains ambiguous. The CDR3 runs to 12 residues. Trimming removed 3 bases from V and 5 bases from J, with 8 bases in between. CDR1 and CDR2 (germline): SGDLS, YYNGEE. DNA for the CDR3: TGTGCCAGCAGCGCAGACAAGGAGACCCAGTACTTC. It translates to CASSADKETQYF.

In this sample, this clone turned up a few times. The chain combines TRBV7-9 with TRBJ2-3; tentative D call: TRBD1 (5 bases). V shed 6 bases and J shed 2 bases, with 12 bases lying between them. The CDR3 spans 14 residues. Per the germline V gene, CDR1 is SEHNR and CDR2 is FQNEAQ (reference sequence). The CDR3, as DNA: TGTGCCAGCAGACTTGACAGTTCCACAGATACGCAGTATTTT. This sequence encodes CASRLDSSTDTQYF.

The sample holds a few counts of this clone. V usage is TRBV19 and J usage is TRBJ1-6; D unclear. Trimming left V 5 bases short and J 3 bases short, with 17 bases between. CDR1 and CDR2 (germline): LNHDA, SQIVND (reference sequence). The length of the CDR3 is 17 residues. In DNA form, the CDR3 reads TGTGCCAGTAGTGGTGGTGTTAGCAGACTCTATAATTCACCCCTCCACTTT. Translating it yields CASSGGVSRLYNSPLHF.

The count of this clone is one. The chain is built from TRBV9 and TRBJ2-3; the match to TRBD1 covers 8 bases. V was clipped by 7 bases and J by 0 bases; unmatched bases: 4. Per germline, CDR1 SGDLS and CDR2 YYNGEE. This CDR3 has 14 amino acids. CDR3 loop: CASGGQVSTDTQYF. The DNA for the CDR3 is TGTGCCAGCGGGGGACAGGTGAGCACAGATACGCAGTATTTT.

This clone has a handful of counts. This chain uses TRBV7-6 with TRBJ1-2; TRBD1 agrees at 8 bases. V lost 6 bases, J lost 4 bases, and 10 bases stayed unmatched. CDR3 size: 15 residues. CDR1 SGHVS and CDR2 FNYEAQ come from the germline V gene. CDR3 in amino acids: CASSPDHRGSYGYTF. In nucleotides, the CDR3 is TGTGCCAGCAGTCCAGATCACAGGGGGTCCTATGGCTACACCTTC.

The chain employs TRBV10-2 and TRBJ2-5, with a possible D match to TRBD1 (6 bases). The V gene lost 2 bases and the J gene lost 7 bases, with 20 bases spanning the gap. The germline gives CDR1 WSHSY, CDR2 SAAADI. The CDR3 totals 16 residues. CDR3 region: CASSEIRDTPKGTQYF. For the CDR3, the DNA is TGCGCCAGCAGTGAGATCCGGGACACTCCGAAGGGGACCCAGTACTTC.

The rearrangement uses TRBV10-3 and TRBJ1-1; unclear D gene. V was pared by 0 bases and J by 3 bases, with 8 bases between. The CDR3 is made up of 14 amino acids. Germline CDR1 and CDR2: ENHRY and SYGVKD. DNA of the CDR3: TGTGCCATCAGTGAGTCCCTGGTAGACACTGAAGCTTTCTTT. Its protein is CAISESLVDTEAFF.

The genes are TRBV4-3 and TRBJ1-1; unclear D gene. CDR3 length equals 14 residues. Germline CDR1 and CDR2: LGHNA and YSLEER. V was cut by 2 bases and J by 4 bases, with 11 bases left in between. The CDR3 sequence: CASSQRGWGTEAFF. CDR3 nucleotides: TGCGCCAGCAGCCAACGGGGTTGGGGCACTGAAGCTTTCTTT.

J is TRBJ1-1 and V is TRBV27, with D possibly being TRBD1 (5 bases). The CDR3 is made up of 13 amino acids. Germline V gene lookup returns CDR1 MNHEY and CDR2 SMNVEV (reference sequence). V lost 6 bases, J lost 1 base, and 9 bases lay in between. CDR3 residues: CASRGPRNTEAFF. CDR3 sequence (DNA): TGTGCCAGCAGGGGGCCTAGGAACACTGAAGCTTTCTTT.

This clone was recorded once. V is TRBV12-3 or TRBV12-4 and J is TRBJ1-1; tentatively, D is TRBD1 (5 bases). The V end lost 6 bases, the J end lost 5 bases, and 13 bases lay between the germline ends. CDR3 length: 13 amino acids. The CDR3 protein is CASRHRGGTEAFF. As DNA, the CDR3 is TGTGCCAGCAGACACCGCGGGGGGACTGAAGCTTTCTTT.

This chain joins TRBV18 and TRBJ2-1, with D possibly TRBD2 on 6 matching bases. V lost 6 bases, J lost 0 bases, and 12 bases lay in between. CDR3 size: 15 residues. In germline, CDR1 is KGHSH, CDR2 LQKENI. The CDR3 spells CASSPLASSYNEQFF. For the CDR3, the DNA is TGTGCCAGCTCGCCCCTAGCGAGCTCCTACAATGAGCAGTTCTTC.

CDR3 bases: TGTGCCAGCGCGTATTCAGGGGTGAACACTGAAGCTTTCTTT. Encoded protein: CASAYSGVNTEAFF. This chain connects TRBV27 to TRBJ1-1; a possible D gene is TRBD1 (6 bases). The ends were cut back, 8 bases at V and 0 bases at J, with 13 bases in the middle. Germline assignment: CDR1 MNHEY and CDR2 SMNVEV (reference sequence). The CDR3 has 14 amino acids.

The chain has TRBV4-2 and TRBJ1-1, with D perhaps TRBD1 (6 bases). The CDR3 runs to 15 residues. Germline V gives CDR1 LGHNA, CDR2 YNFKEQ. Deletions cut 0 bases from V and 6 bases from J, with 14 bases between. The CDR3 coding sequence is TGTGCCAGCAGCCAAGAGGGCACAGGGACCCCTGAAGCTTTCTTT. Encoded protein: CASSQEGTGTPEAFF.

The genes are TRBV18 and TRBJ2-7, with D tentatively TRBD2 (6 bases). This CDR3 has 14 amino acids. Germline values: CDR1 KGHSH, CDR2 LQKENI. V shed 2 bases and J shed 3 bases, with 11 bases lying between them. CDR3 DNA sequence: TGTGCCAGCTCACCATCGCGGGGTGGCTACGAGCAGTACTTC. Amino acids: CASSPSRGGYEQYF.

The rearrangement joins TRBV5-6 to TRBJ1-4, with 7 nucleotides matching TRBD1. The CDR3 runs to 16 residues. Germline V gene lookup returns CDR1 SGHDT and CDR2 YYEEEE. J was trimmed by 0 bases and V by 1 base; bases with no gene match: 3. CDR3 region: CASSLRQGATNEKLFF. DNA for the CDR3: TGTGCCAGCAGCTTGAGACAGGGTGCAACTAATGAAAAACTGTTTTTT.

This clone occurred a few times. This chain links TRBV27 with TRBJ1-1, with TRBD1 identical over 8 bases. This CDR3 region has 18 residues. With 2 bases clipped from V and 0 bases from J, the junction kept 11 bases outside the gene matches. Germline-derived CDR1 and CDR2 are MNHEY and SMNVEV (reference sequence). The CDR3 coding sequence is TGTGCCAGCAGTTTACCCGGACAGGGTCGACCCTTGAACACTGAAGCTTTCTTT. The encoded protein is CASSLPGQGRPLNTEAFF.

The chain uses TRBV2 and TRBJ2-2; D uncertain. Germline CDR1 and CDR2: SNHLY and FYNNEI. V gave up 1 base and J gave up 0 bases, with 9 bases separating them. This CDR3 region has 16 residues. The CDR3 nucleotides are TGTGCCAGCAGTGAAGAAAGCAGCGCGAACACCGGGGAGCTGTTTTTT. This encodes CASSEESSANTGELFF.

This chain joins TRBV4-2 and TRBJ2-1; 9 nucleotides line up with TRBD2. The V gene's germline CDR1 is LGHNA and CDR2 YNFKEQ. V lost 0 bases to trimming and J lost 8 bases; unmatched junction nucleotides: 5. The CDR3 has 15 amino acids. CDR3 sequence reads: CASSQEGRGGDEQFF. The CDR3 DNA follows: TGTGCCAGCAGCCAAGAAGGGCGGGGGGGCGATGAGCAGTTCTTC.

J is TRBJ1-4 and V is TRBV19, with 9 bases aligning to TRBD1. This CDR3 region has 14 residues. V lost 3 bases to trimming and J lost 10 bases; unmatched junction nucleotides: 6. Germline lookup yields CDR1 LNHDA and CDR2 SQIVND (reference sequence). DNA of the CDR3: TGTGCCAGTAGTATGACGACAGGGGGACGAAAACTGTTTTTT. It encodes CASSMTTGGRKLFF.

This clone has a single count. The CDR3 nucleotides read TGTGCCAGTAGTATAGGGAGGGGTGCTACTCAGCCCCAGCATTTT. The encoded protein is CASSIGRGATQPQHF. J is TRBJ1-5 and V is TRBV19, with D perhaps matching TRBD1 (5 bases). The length of the CDR3 is 15 residues. Between the trimmed V and J ends, which lost 1 base and 6 bases, there was a span of 13 bases. Germline V gene data show CDR1 as LNHDA and CDR2 as SQIVND (reference sequence).

The chain employs TRBV13 and TRBJ1-1; no clear D gene. The CDR3 is 12 amino acids. Trimming took off 2 bases at V and 5 bases at J, with 6 bases between the two ends. Germline loops: CDR1 PRHDT, CDR2 FYEKMQ (reference sequence). The CDR3 sequence: CASSLTGTEAFF. CDR3 sequence (DNA): TGTGCCAGCAGCTTAACGGGTACTGAAGCTTTCTTT.